This T cell receptor beta chain was profiled in a study of blood T cell repertoires in COVID-19. For the study at large: COVID-19 samples from acute and convalescent phases originated in the United States, Italy and Spain. Sample material is recorded as cDNA or gDNA derived from T cells, B-cell-depleted T cells, or PBMCs.

Authors' methods: Estimation of nucleated cell counts was performed using reference gene primer amplification. Profiling relied on immunoSEQ multiplex PCR, and the TCRdb table lists in-frame clones only, not all of them. V, J and clone size are taken as reported in that table, and D and trimming were inferred from the DNA itself. The sample includes around 91,000 clones, around 74% seen only once; the top ten take 15% to 20%. This TCR was sampled from a woman aged 80 or over with active or convalescent COVID-19. The sample comprised peripheral blood.

DNA for the CDR3: TGTGCCTGGAGAGCCCACGGGGGGGAAAAACTGTTTTTT. This encodes CAWRAHGGEKLFF. The chain has TRBV30 and TRBJ1-4; a possible D gene is TRBD1 (5 bases). The CDR3 is made up of 13 amino acids. Per the germline V gene, CDR1 is GTSNPN and CDR2 is SVGIG (reference sequence). Deletions cut 3 bases from V and 8 bases from J, with 13 bases between. The entire variable domain, with the rest obtained from reference TRBV30 and TRBJ1-4, is as follows: SQTIHQWPATLVQPVGSPLSLECTVEGTSNPNLYWYRQAAGRGLQLLFYSVGIGQISSEVPQNLSASRPQDRQFILSSKKLLLSDSGFYLCAWRAHGGEKLFFGSGTQLSVL.